What follows are 5 T cell receptor beta chains derived from one specimen sequenced in a study of blood T cell repertoires in COVID-19. Measured with immunoSEQ multiplex PCR; TCRdb has only the in-frame clones, and not every one. The table shows about 110,000 clones, with 71% occurring only once. Material: peripheral blood. The origin of the receptors is a woman in her thirties or forties with acute or convalescent COVID-19.

This rearrangement joins TRBV2 to TRBJ2-3, with a possible D match to TRBD1 (6 bases). This CDR3 has 14 amino acids. The germline CDR1 and CDR2 sequences are SNHLY and FYNNEI. V was trimmed by 8 bases and J by 4 bases, leaving 16 bases between them. The CDR3 nucleotides are TGTGCCAGCGGCCAAGGGGGTTCCTCAGATACGCAGTATTTT. Translation: CASGQGGSSDTQYF.

The DNA of the CDR3 is TGTGCCAGCAGCCTTAGTTGGGACAGGGCCTACGAGCAGTACTTC. Translation: CASSLSWDRAYEQYF. The V call is TRBV7-7, the J call TRBJ2-7; 9 positions match TRBD1. The CDR3 sequence is 15 residues long. Germline lookup yields CDR1 SSHAT and CDR2 FNYEAQ (reference sequence). Trimming cost V 5 bases and J 2 bases; bases outside gene matches: 7.

In this sample, this clone turned up a few times. The rearrangement links TRBV12-3 or TRBV12-4 to TRBJ1-6; 8 positions match TRBD1. The junction had 6 bases not matched to a gene; V was cut back by 8 bases and J by 9 bases. The CDR3 contains 13 residues. The CDR3 DNA reads TGTGCCAGCTCGGGACAGGAAAGTTCACCCCTCCACTTT. It encodes CASSGQESSPLHF.

The chain has TRBV30 and TRBJ2-3; a weak D match, TRBD2 (5 bases). Between the trimmed V and J ends, which lost 5 bases and 7 bases, there was a span of 13 bases. The CDR3 spans 12 residues. CDR1 is GTSNPN, CDR2 SVGIG, per germline (reference sequence). DNA of the CDR3: TGTGCCTGGGGAGGAGGTCAGAATACGCAGTATTTT. The encoded protein is CAWGGGQNTQYF.

In DNA, the CDR3 is TGTGCCAGCAGCCAGAACAGGCGGAATGAGCAGTTCTTC. Translating gives CASSQNRRNEQFF. The rearrangement joins TRBV14 to TRBJ2-1, with D possibly matching TRBD1 (5 bases). Germline V gene data show CDR1 as SGHDN and CDR2 as FVKESK. The germline V and J ends were trimmed by 3 bases and 7 bases, with 10 bases remaining between them. The CDR3 is 13 residues long.